This TCR beta chain emerged from a study of T-cell memory formation after mild COVID-19. MiXCR was run by TCRdb on the 5' RACE reads, yielding one entry per CDR3 protein. In the table there are about 390,000 distinct CDR3 sequences, about 21% of which are singletons. Germline-derived CDR1 and CDR2 are MNHEY and SVGAGI. The CDR3 runs to 18 residues. The J segment lost 7 bases and the V segment lost 5 bases, leaving 15 bases of the junction unmatched. A few counts support this clonotype. This TCR came from an adult woman who had mild COVID-19 (a few samples of this study predate the infection). Cell type and time point are not known. This chain uses TRBV6-5 with TRBJ2-1; 12 nucleotides line up with TRBD2. The sample comprised PBMCs or a T cell subset sorted from them (not recorded which). For the CDR3, the DNA is TGTGCCAGCAGTCTCGTACCCTTCACTAGCGGGGGGAAAAATGAGCAGTTCTTC. Protein product: CASSLVPFTSGGKNEQFF.